This paragraph reports one TCR beta chain. Its antigen is still unknown. One entry per CDR3 protein, called by TCRdb with MiXCR from the 5' RACE reads. The data show 500,000 to 550,000 distinct CDR3 sequences, about 20% seen once. This sample was taken from a study of identical twins. Germline V lookup: CDR1 DFQATT, CDR2 SNEGSKA (reference sequence). V gave up 6 bases and J gave up 3 bases; unmatched junction bases: 8. This CDR3 spans 14 amino acids. The study, taken as a whole, reports: Out-of-frame alpha sequences shared by twins showed excess low generation probability. The conclusions drew on cross-sectional statistical analysis instead of tracking the same donors.

The same data also went into a second study, on yellow fever vaccine responses in identical twins.

Sample: CD4+ T cells sorted from blood. This chain joins TRBV20-1 and TRBJ2-5; TRBD2 matches at 9 bases. The sequence was collected from a woman aged 18-35 years in good health. CDR3 sequence reads: CSAPGASGKETQYF. Here the CDR3 DNA reads TGCAGTGCCCCCGGGGCTAGCGGGAAAGAGACCCAGTACTTC.